The table lists the clone carrying this T cell receptor (beta chain) with a count of one. The CDR3 is made up of 16 amino acids. Germline loops: CDR1 SGHNT, CDR2 YYREEE (reference sequence). After removal of 4 bases from V and 1 base from J, the junction contained 4 bases not matched to a gene. Ages ranged from about 18 to 100 years, with residence in under 25 US areas. Recovery among Cohort 3 donors was established by two negative PCRs, clearance, or symptom resolution. Method: immunoSEQ multiplex PCR; TCRdb's copy keeps in-frame clones and lacks some. The data show more than 85,000 clones, with 80% to 90% seen just once and about 2.5% held by the top ten. The data belong to a study of blood T cell repertoires in COVID-19.

The sample comprised PBMCs or T cells enriched from blood (not recorded which). The chain couples TRBV5-4 to TRBJ2-3; 12 bases are a match to TRBD2. The sequence was obtained from a woman aged 50 to 65 who had recovered from COVID-19. Written as DNA, the CDR3 is TGTGCCAGCAGCGAAAGGACTAGCGGGGGCACAGATACGCAGTATTTT. Amino acid sequence: CASSERTSGGTDTQYF.